This T cell receptor (beta chain) derives from a study of T cell repertoires in aging, cancer and after chemotherapy. Study context: Pre- and post-chemotherapy samples were paired from chronic lymphocytic leukemia patients treated with fludarabine- or bendamustine-based regimens. Findings and limits, study-wide: In healthy donors, age-related TCR diversity loss mainly reflected lost richness. Untreated cancer patients had significantly lower blood TCR diversity than age-matched healthy donors. Across the chemotherapy interval, each cancer cohort showed higher median generation probability, suggesting thymic rebound.

A mixed TRB-A/B primer pool amplified rearranged TRB by multiplex touch-down PCR. TCRdb used MiXCR to reprocess the multiplex PCR reads, holding one entry per CDR3 protein. The repertoire holds some 5,000 distinct CDR3 sequences, with about 35% as singletons. TCR beta rearrangements were amplified from peripheral blood genomic DNA. On this clonotype: Its target is not known.

This sequence was found in a human donor with a blood cancer. Sequencing was carried out using blood.

CDR3 in DNA: TGTGCCACCAAACAGGGGGAAGGCTACACCTTC. This translates into CATKQGEGYTF. This chain joins TRBV6-1 and TRBJ1-2, with 8 bases that match TRBD1. Germline lookup yields CDR1 MNHNS and CDR2 SASEGT. J gave up 8 bases and V 10 bases, and 6 bases lay outside the gene matches. The CDR3 has 11 amino acids.